This T cell receptor (beta chain) was profiled in a study of blood T cell repertoires in COVID-19. Background on the study: Collection of acute and convalescent COVID-19 samples took place in the United States, Italy and Spain. In each case, the material was cDNA or gDNA derived from T cells, B-cell-depleted T cells, or PBMCs.

Per the study methods: Estimates of nucleated cell counts were drawn from the amplification of reference gene primers. Profiling relied on immunoSEQ multiplex PCR, and the TCRdb table lists in-frame clones only, not all of them. Clone size and V and J calls were adopted from that table, with D and trimming inferred from the DNA. The sample carries some 50,000 clones, around 84% recorded once. There are 13 residues in the CDR3. Germline V gene sequence: CDR1 WSHSY, CDR2 SAAADI. V gave up 3 bases and J gave up 3 bases, with 9 bases separating them. Sequenced sample: peripheral blood. The gene calls are TRBV10-2 and TRBJ2-7; D not resolved. This receptor was taken from a man aged 45-65 years with acute or convalescent COVID-19. In nucleotides, the CDR3 is TGCGCCAGCAGTGATGGCGGCTACTACGAGCAGTACTTC. Protein: CASSDGGYYEQYF.